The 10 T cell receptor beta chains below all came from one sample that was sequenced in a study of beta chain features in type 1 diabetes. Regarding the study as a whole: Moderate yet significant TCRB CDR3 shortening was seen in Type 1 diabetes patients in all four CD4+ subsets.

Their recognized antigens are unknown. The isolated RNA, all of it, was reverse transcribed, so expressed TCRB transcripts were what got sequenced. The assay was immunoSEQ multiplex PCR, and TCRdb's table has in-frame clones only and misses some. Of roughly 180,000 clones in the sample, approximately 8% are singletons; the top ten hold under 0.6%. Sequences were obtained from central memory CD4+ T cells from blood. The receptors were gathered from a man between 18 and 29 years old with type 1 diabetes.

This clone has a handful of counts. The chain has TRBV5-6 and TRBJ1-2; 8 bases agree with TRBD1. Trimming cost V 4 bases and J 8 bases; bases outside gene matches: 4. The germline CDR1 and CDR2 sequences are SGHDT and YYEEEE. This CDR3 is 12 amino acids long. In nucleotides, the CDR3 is TGTGCCAGCAGCACGGACAGGGCGGGCTACACCTTC. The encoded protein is CASSTDRAGYTF.

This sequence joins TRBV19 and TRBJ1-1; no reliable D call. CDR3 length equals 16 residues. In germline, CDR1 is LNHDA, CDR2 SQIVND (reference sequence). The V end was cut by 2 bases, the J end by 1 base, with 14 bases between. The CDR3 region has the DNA TGTGCCAGTAGTATAACCCCCGGCGGTGGGAACACTGAAGCTTTCTTT. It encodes CASSITPGGGNTEAFF.

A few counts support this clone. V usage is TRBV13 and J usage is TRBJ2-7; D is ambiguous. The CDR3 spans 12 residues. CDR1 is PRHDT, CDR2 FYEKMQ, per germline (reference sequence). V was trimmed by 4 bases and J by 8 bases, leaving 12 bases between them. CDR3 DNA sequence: TGTGCCAGCAGCTCACATCTGTTACAGCAGTACTTC. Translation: CASSSHLLQQYF.

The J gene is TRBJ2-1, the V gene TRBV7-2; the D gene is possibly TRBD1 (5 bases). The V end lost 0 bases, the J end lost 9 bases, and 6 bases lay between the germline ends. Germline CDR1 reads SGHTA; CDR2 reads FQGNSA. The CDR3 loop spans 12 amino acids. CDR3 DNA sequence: TGTGCCAGCAGCTTAGCAAGGGGTGAGCAGTTCTTC. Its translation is CASSLARGEQFF. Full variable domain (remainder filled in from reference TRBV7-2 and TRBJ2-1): GAGVSQSPSNKVTEKGKDVELRCDPISGHTALYWYRQSLGQGLEFLIYFQGNSAPDKSGLPSDRFSAERTGGSVSTLTIQRTQQEDSAVYLCASSLARGEQFFGPGTRLTVL.

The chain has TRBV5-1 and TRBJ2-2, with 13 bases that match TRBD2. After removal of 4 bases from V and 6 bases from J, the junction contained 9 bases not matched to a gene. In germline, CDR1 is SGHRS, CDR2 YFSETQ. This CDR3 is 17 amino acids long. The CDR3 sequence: CASSPRTSGRLAGELFF. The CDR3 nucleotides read TGCGCCAGCAGCCCGCGGACTAGCGGGAGACTGGCCGGGGAGCTGTTTTTT.

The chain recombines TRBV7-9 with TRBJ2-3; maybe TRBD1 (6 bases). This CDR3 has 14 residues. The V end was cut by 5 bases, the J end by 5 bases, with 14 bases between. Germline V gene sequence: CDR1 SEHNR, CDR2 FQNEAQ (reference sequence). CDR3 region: CASSPMGAGDTQYF. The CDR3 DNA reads TGTGCCAGCAGCCCTATGGGGGCGGGAGATACGCAGTATTTT. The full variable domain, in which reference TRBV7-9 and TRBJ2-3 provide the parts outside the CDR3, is DTGVSQNPRHKITKRGQNVTFRCDPISEHNRLYWYRQTLGQGPEFLTYFQNEAQLEKSRLLSDRFSAERPKGSFSTLEIQRTEQGDSAMYLCASSPMGAGDTQYFGPGTRLTVL.

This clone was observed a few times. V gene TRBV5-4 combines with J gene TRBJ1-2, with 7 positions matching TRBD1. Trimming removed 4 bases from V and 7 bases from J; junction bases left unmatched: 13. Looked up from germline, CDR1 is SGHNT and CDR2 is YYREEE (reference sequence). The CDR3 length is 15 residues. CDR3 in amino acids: CASSQPTGRSGGYTF. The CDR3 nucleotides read TGTGCCAGCAGCCAACCGACAGGGAGGAGCGGTGGCTACACCTTC.

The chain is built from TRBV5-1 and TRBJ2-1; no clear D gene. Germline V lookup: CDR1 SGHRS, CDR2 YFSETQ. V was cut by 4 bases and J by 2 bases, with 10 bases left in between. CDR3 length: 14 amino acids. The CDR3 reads CASSSQGAYNEQFF. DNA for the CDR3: TGCGCCAGCAGCAGCCAAGGAGCCTACAATGAGCAGTTCTTC.

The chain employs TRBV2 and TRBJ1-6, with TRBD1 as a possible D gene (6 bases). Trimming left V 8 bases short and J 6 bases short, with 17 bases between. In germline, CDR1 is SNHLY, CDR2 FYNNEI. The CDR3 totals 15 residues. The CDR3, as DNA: TGTGCCAGCGGACGACCGGACAGTCTTAATTCACCCCTCCACTTT. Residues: CASGRPDSLNSPLHF. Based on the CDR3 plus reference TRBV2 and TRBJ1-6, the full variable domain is EPEVTQTPSHQVTQMGQEVILRCVPISNHLYFYWYRQILGQKVEFLVSFYNNEISEKSEIFDDQFSVERPDGSNFTLKIRSTKLEDSAMYFCASGRPDSLNSPLHFGNGTRLTVT.

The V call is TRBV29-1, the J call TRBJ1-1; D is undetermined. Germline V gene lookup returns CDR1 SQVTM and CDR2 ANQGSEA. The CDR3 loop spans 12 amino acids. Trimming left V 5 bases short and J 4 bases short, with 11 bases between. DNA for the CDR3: TGCAGCGTTTCGCCCGGGGTCACTGAAGCTTTCTTT. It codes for CSVSPGVTEAFF.